Sequencing of this TCR beta chain was carried out in a study of molecular identifiers for immune sequencing clone quantification. Sorting recovered naive CD8 T cells on a CD8+CD4-CCR7+CD45RA+ profile. This clonotype was recorded many times. MiXCR was run by TCRdb on the PCR reads, yielding one entry per CDR3 protein. The table includes under 600,000 distinct CDR3 sequences, about a fifth detected once. The V end was cut by 5 bases, the J end by 8 bases, with 10 bases between. Germline V gene data show CDR1 as SGHVS and CDR2 as FNYEAQ. The CDR3 runs 13 residues. Sequences were obtained from naive CD8+ T cells from blood, with Jurkat cell RNA spiked in. Noted subset: FACS-sorted CD8+CD4-CCR7+CD45RA+ naive T cells. V and J are TRBV7-6 and TRBJ1-6; D not resolved. The sequence was collected from a human donor in good health. Some libraries in this study had Jurkat cell RNA spiked in. DNA for the CDR3: TGTGCCAGCAGCGCGGACGCGTATTCACCCCTCCACTTT. The encoded protein is CASSADAYSPLHF.